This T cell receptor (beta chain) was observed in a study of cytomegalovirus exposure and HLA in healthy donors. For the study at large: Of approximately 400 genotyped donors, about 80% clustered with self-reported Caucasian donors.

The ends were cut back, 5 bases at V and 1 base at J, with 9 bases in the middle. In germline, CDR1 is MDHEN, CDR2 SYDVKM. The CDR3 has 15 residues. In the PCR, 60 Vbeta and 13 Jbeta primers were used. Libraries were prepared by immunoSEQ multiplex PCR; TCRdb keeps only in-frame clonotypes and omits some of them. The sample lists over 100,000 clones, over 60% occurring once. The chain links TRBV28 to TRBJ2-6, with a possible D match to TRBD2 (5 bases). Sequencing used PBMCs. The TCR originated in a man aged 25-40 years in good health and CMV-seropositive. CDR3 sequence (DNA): TGTGCCAGCAGTCTGACGGGGTCTGGGGCCAACGTCCTGACTTTC. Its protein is CASSLTGSGANVLTF. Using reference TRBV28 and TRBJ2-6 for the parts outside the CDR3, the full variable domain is DVKVTQSSRYLVKRTGEKVFLECVQDMDHENMFWYRQDPGLGLRLIYFSYDVKMKEKGDIPEGYSVSREKKERFSLILESASTNQTSMYLCASSLTGSGANVLTFGAGSRLTVL.